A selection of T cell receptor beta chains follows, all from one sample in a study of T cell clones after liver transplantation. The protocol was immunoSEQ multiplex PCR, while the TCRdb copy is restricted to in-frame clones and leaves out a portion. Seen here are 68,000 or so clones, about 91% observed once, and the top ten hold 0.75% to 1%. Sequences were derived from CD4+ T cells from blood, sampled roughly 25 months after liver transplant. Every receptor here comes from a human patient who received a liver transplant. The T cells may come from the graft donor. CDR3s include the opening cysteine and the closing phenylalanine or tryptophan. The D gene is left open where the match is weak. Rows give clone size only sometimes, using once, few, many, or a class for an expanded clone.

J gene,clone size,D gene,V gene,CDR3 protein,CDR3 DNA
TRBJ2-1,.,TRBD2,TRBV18,CASSPYPSGSSYNEQFF,TGTGCCAGCTCACCTTACCCTAGCGGAAGCTCCTACAATGAGCAGTTCTTC
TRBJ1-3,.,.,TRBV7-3,CASSLMNGPGNTIYF,TGTGCCAGCAGCTTAATGAACGGGCCTGGAAACACCATATATTTT
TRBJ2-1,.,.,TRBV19,CASCTSLGEQFF,TGTGCCAGTTGTACGTCATTAGGTGAGCAGTTCTTC
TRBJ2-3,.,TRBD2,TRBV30,CAWTSGRAGPDTQYF,TGTGCCTGGACTAGCGGGAGGGCCGGGCCAGATACGCAGTATTTT
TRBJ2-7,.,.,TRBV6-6,CASSYTGHLDYEQYF,TGTGCCAGCAGTTACACTGGACATTTAGACTACGAGCAGTACTTC
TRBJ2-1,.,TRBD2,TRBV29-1,CSAPGLAGYNEQFF,TGCAGCGCGCCGGGACTAGCGGGGTACAATGAGCAGTTCTTC
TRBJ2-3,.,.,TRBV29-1,CSLRRTDTQYF,TGCAGCCTCAGACGCACAGATACGCAGTATTTT
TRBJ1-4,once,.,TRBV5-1,CASSLEGNEKLFF,TGCGCCAGCAGCTTGGAAGGGAATGAAAAACTGTTTTTT
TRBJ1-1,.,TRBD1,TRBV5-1,CASSRTGDDTEAFF,TGCGCCAGCAGCCGGACAGGGGATGACACTGAAGCTTTCTTT
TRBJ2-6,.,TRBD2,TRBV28,CASSHRAAGVTGANVLTF,TGTGCCAGCAGTCACCGCGCAGCGGGAGTAACCGGGGCCAACGTCCTGACTTTC
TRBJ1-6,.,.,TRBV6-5,CASSYDSSTNSPLHF,TGTGCCAGCAGTTACGACAGCTCTACTAATTCACCCCTCCACTTT
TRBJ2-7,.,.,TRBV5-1,CASSLPPGYEQYF,TGCGCCAGCAGCTTGCCCCCCGGTTACGAGCAGTACTTC
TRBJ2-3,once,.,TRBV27,CASSLRHTDTQYF,TGTGCCAGCAGTTTAAGACACACAGATACGCAGTATTTT
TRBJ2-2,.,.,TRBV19,CASSIRMNTGELFF,TGTGCCAGTAGTATAAGGATGAACACCGGGGAGCTGTTTTTT
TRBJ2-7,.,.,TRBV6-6,CASSDYSGHYEQYF,TGTGCCAGCAGTGACTATTCGGGGCACTACGAGCAGTACTTC
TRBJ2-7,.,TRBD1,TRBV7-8,CASSPNRGRYEQYF,TGTGCCAGCAGCCCCAACAGGGGGCGATACGAGCAGTACTTC
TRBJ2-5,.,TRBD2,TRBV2,CASSEAQGGQTQYF,TGTGCCAGCAGTGAGGCCCAGGGAGGGCAGACCCAGTACTTC
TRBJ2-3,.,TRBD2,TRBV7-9,CASSLAGGTDTQYF,TGTGCCAGCAGTCTAGCGGGAGGCACAGATACGCAGTATTTT
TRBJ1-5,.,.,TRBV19,CASSHTPSGGNQPQHF,TGTGCCAGTAGTCATACCCCCTCTGGGGGCAATCAGCCCCAGCATTTT
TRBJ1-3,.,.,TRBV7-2,CASSTQGLDSGNTIYF,TGTGCCAGCAGCACTCAGGGTCTTGACTCTGGAAACACCATATATTTT
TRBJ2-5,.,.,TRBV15,CASAPGRQETQYF,TGTGCATCAGCCCCAGGGCGGCAAGAGACCCAGTACTTC
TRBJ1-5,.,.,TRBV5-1,CASSSGQNQPQHF,TGCGCCAGCAGCTCCGGACAGAATCAGCCCCAGCATTTT
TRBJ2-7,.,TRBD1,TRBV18,CASSLDRGASYEQYF,TGTGCCAGCTCACTCGACAGGGGGGCGTCCTACGAGCAGTACTTC
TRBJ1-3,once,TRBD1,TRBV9,CASSVDRNSGNTIYF,TGTGCCAGCAGCGTGGACAGGAATTCTGGAAACACCATATATTTT
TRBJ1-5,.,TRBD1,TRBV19,CASSTGQGGQPQHF,TGTGCCAGTAGTACCGGACAGGGAGGCCAGCCCCAGCATTTT